These T cell receptor beta chains were read from a single sample in a study of metastatic and nonmetastatic thyroid tumors. TCRdb reprocessed the PCR reads using MiXCR. Here the sample spans 20,000 to 30,000 clones, approximately 24% being singletons. Sequencing used tumor tissue. The receptors here all came from a male donor with papillary thyroid cancer or a benign thyroid nodule (not recorded which). Some clones in this sample may be carry-over from other donors' samples. The CDR3 runs from the conserved cysteine through the conserved F or W. Fields, in order: V gene, D gene, CDR3 length, clone size, J gene, CDR3 protein, CDR3 DNA. The D gene is left open where the match is weak. Size tells how often a clone was seen (once, few, many) or the class of an expanded clone, and some rows leave it out.

TRBV6-1	TRBD1	18	medium-sized	TRBJ2-7	CASSGDRRVAGNSYEQYF	TGTGCCAGCAGTGGGGACAGGAGGGTAGCCGGGAACTCCTACGAGCAGTACTTC
TRBV28	.	16	medium-sized	TRBJ2-7	CASSTPYRDPSYEQYF	TGTGCCAGCAGTACCCCCTACAGGGATCCGTCCTACGAGCAGTACTTC
TRBV4-3	TRBD1	14	many	TRBJ2-3	CASSHRGSSDTQYF	TGCGCCAGCAGCCACAGGGGGTCGTCAGATACGCAGTATTTT
TRBV6-2/TRBV6-3	.	17	many	TRBJ2-5	CASSPPDDKGWEETQYF	TGTGCCAGCAGCCCCCCCGACGACAAGGGGTGGGAAGAGACCCAGTACTTC
TRBV20-1	.	14	many	TRBJ2-3	CSARDKGLSDTQYF	TGCAGTGCTAGAGATAAGGGGTTGTCAGATACGCAGTATTTT
TRBV2	TRBD2	12	many	TRBJ2-1	CAILSGTNEQFF	TGTGCCATCCTTAGCGGGACGAATGAGCAGTTCTTC
TRBV15	.	13	many	TRBJ1-5	CATSAVSNQPQHF	TGTGCCACCAGCGCGGTCAGCAATCAGCCCCAGCATTTT
TRBV7-8	.	13	many	TRBJ2-1	CASRIARGNEQFF	TGTGCCAGCAGGATCGCGCGGGGAAATGAGCAGTTCTTC
TRBV10-3	TRBD1	15	many	TRBJ2-5	CAIREGQGGEETQYF	TGTGCCATCAGGGAGGGACAGGGAGGCGAAGAGACCCAGTACTTC
TRBV5-1	.	17	.	TRBJ2-7	CASIPSPTGSGGDEQYF	TGCGCCAGCATCCCATCCCCTACCGGGTCAGGGGGGGACGAGCAGTACTTC
TRBV4-3	.	14	many	TRBJ1-1	CASSQVGRGPEAFF	TGCGCCAGCAGCCAAGTAGGTAGAGGTCCAGAAGCTTTCTTT
TRBV7-2	TRBD2	14	many	TRBJ2-3	CASKLAGVSDTQYF	TGTGCCAGCAAACTAGCGGGAGTCTCAGATACGCAGTATTTT
TRBV24-1	.	13	many	TRBJ1-4	CATSLRLNEKLFF	TGTGCCACCAGTCTGAGACTTAATGAAAAACTGTTTTTT
TRBV6-1	.	14	medium-sized	TRBJ2-3	CASSPSARTDTQYF	TGTGCCAGCAGCCCTAGCGCCCGCACAGATACGCAGTATTTT
TRBV28	.	16	few	TRBJ2-1	CASSLGLRLRGNEQFF	TGTGCCAGCAGTTTAGGGCTTAGACTTCGTGGGAATGAGCAGTTCTTC
TRBV4-3	.	18	once	TRBJ2-6	CASSQDYSSSSRANVLTF	TGCGCCAGCAGCCAAGATTACAGCTCGAGCTCTCGGGCCAACGTCCTGACTTTC
TRBV6-1	.	15	many	TRBJ1-3	CAAGSDSANGNTIYF	TGTGCCGCAGGGTCGGACAGTGCAAATGGAAACACCATATATTTT
TRBV27	TRBD2	14	many	TRBJ2-7	CASSLGLAGYEQYF	TGTGCCAGCAGTTTAGGGCTAGCGGGCTACGAGCAGTACTTC
TRBV11-2	TRBD1	14	many	TRBJ2-7	CASSPGTGNYEQYF	TGTGCCAGCAGCCCCGGGACAGGGAACTACGAGCAGTACTTC
TRBV18	.	19	.	TRBJ2-1	CASSFPGGPGLSSYIEQFF	TGTGCCAGCAGCTTCCCGGGTGGTCCTGGACTCAGCTCCTACATTGAGCAGTTCTTC
TRBV7-6	TRBD2	15	few	TRBJ2-7	CASSLSGGGLYEQYF	TGTGCCAGCAGCCTAAGCGGGGGGGGCCTCTACGAGCAGTACTTC
TRBV11-2	.	16	.	TRBJ2-3	CASSLVAYVDVDTQYF	TGTGCCAGCAGCTTAGTGGCCTACGTCGACGTAGATACGCAGTATTTT
TRBV6-2/TRBV6-3	.	11	many	TRBJ1-1	CASSYPGEAFF	TGTGCCAGCAGTTACCCTGGCGAAGCTTTCTTT
TRBV20-1	TRBD2	13	medium-sized	TRBJ2-7	CSAPTSGSYEQYF	TGCAGTGCGCCTACTAGCGGATCCTACGAGCAGTACTTC
TRBV25-1	.	19	many	TRBJ1-4	CASSSRGAVQTATNEKLFF	TGTGCCAGCAGTTCCAGAGGGGCAGTGCAGACCGCAACTAATGAAAAACTGTTTTTT
TRBV27	TRBD1	14	many	TRBJ2-7	CASSYRGLRYEQYF	TGTGCCAGCAGTTATAGGGGGCTTCGCTACGAGCAGTACTTC
TRBV2	.	16	many	TRBJ2-5	CASSDPGGTGGKTQYF	TGTGCCAGCAGTGACCCCGGGGGCACTGGCGGAAAGACCCAGTACTTC
TRBV7-2	.	14	.	TRBJ2-7	CASSLVPNPYEQYF	TGTGCCAGCAGCTTAGTGCCTAATCCCTACGAGCAGTACTTC
TRBV27	TRBD2	17	many	TRBJ2-7	CASSLLGGASGVIEQYF	TGTGCCAGCAGTTTACTTGGGGGGGCTAGCGGGGTAATAGAGCAGTACTTC
TRBV6-2/TRBV6-3	TRBD2	19	many	TRBJ2-3	CASSYSDLPREVMADTQYF	TGTGCCAGCAGTTACTCGGATCTACCCCGGGAGGTAATGGCAGATACGCAGTATTTT
TRBV20-1	.	14	once	TRBJ2-1	CSARGAGDYNEQFF	TGCAGTGCTAGGGGGGCGGGGGATTACAATGAGCAGTTCTTC
TRBV6-1	.	15	.	TRBJ2-2	CASMKSGQNTGELFF	TGTGCCAGCATGAAATCGGGACAGAACACCGGGGAGCTGTTTTTT
TRBV5-1	.	16	once	TRBJ2-7	CATSSGALRSSDEQYF	TGCGCCACCAGCTCGGGGGCACTAAGGAGCTCCGACGAGCAGTACTTC
TRBV5-4	TRBD2	15	many	TRBJ2-1	CASSATTSAYNEQFF	TGTGCCAGCAGCGCCACGACTAGCGCCTACAATGAGCAGTTCTTC
TRBV7-9	.	13	.	TRBJ1-2	CASSLAFNYGYTF	TGTGCCAGCAGCTTGGCCTTTAACTATGGCTACACCTTC
TRBV11-3	.	12	many	TRBJ2-1	CASSQEGDEQFF	TGTGCCAGCAGCCAAGAAGGGGATGAGCAGTTCTTC
TRBV5-4	.	15	many	TRBJ1-2	CASSSWGGFLYGYTF	TGTGCCAGCAGTTCTTGGGGGGGCTTCCTGTATGGCTACACCTTC
TRBV24-1	TRBD2	18	.	TRBJ2-1	CATSEPRLAESSYNEQFF	TGTGCCACCAGTGAACCTCGACTAGCGGAGAGCTCCTACAATGAGCAGTTCTTC
TRBV10-2	TRBD2	13	many	TRBJ2-7	CASFSGRGYEQYF	TGCGCCAGCTTTAGCGGGAGGGGCTACGAGCAGTACTTC
TRBV28	TRBD1	14	.	TRBJ1-5	CACSTRQGWEHQHF	TGTGCCTGCAGTACACGACAGGGATGGGAGCACCAGCATTTT
TRBV7-9	.	13	many	TRBJ1-1	CASSHWTVTEAFF	TGTGCCAGCAGCCACTGGACAGTCACTGAAGCTTTCTTT
TRBV28	TRBD1	16	medium-sized	TRBJ2-7	CASSSTTGSLIYEQYF	TGTGCCAGCAGCTCCACGACAGGGAGTTTAATCTACGAGCAGTACTTC
TRBV20-1	TRBD2	14	many	TRBJ2-7	CSARSPSGIYEQYF	TGCAGTGCTAGATCCCCTAGCGGGATATACGAGCAGTACTTC
TRBV6-1	TRBD1	20	.	TRBJ2-7	CASKRPPPGGFGSGPREQYF	TGTGCCAGCAAACGTCCCCCACCAGGGGGCTTTGGTAGTGGGCCCCGCGAGCAGTACTTC
TRBV11-2	.	15	many	TRBJ1-3	CASSFDLGPGNTIYF	TGTGCCAGCAGCTTTGATCTGGGCCCTGGAAACACCATATATTTT
TRBV7-2	.	14	.	TRBJ2-1	CASSPRQVQYEQFF	TGTGCCAGCAGCCCACGACAGGTTCAGTATGAGCAGTTCTTC
TRBV18	.	16	many	TRBJ2-1	CASSPPEGNPVNEQFF	TGTGCCAGCTCACCACCAGAGGGCAACCCGGTAAATGAGCAGTTCTTC
TRBV5-1	TRBD1	15	many	TRBJ2-7	CASSPYRGSSYEQYF	TGCGCCAGCAGCCCCTACAGGGGAAGTTCCTACGAGCAGTACTTC
TRBV10-2	.	14	many	TRBJ1-5	CASSESDSNQPQHF	TGCGCCAGCAGTGAATCGGACAGCAATCAGCCCCAGCATTTT
TRBV7-8	.	14	medium-sized	TRBJ2-7	CASSLEVQAYEQYF	TGTGCCAGCAGCTTAGAGGTTCAGGCCTACGAGCAGTACTTC
TRBV18	.	15	many	TRBJ2-1	CVSSPPSGYDNEQFF	TGTGTCAGCTCACCACCCAGCGGGTATGACAATGAGCAGTTCTTC
TRBV6-1	TRBD1	14	many	TRBJ2-7	CASTMDRVGYEQYF	TGTGCCAGCACCATGGACAGGGTAGGCTACGAGCAGTACTTC
TRBV5-6	.	15	.	TRBJ2-7	CASSIRLTSSYEQYF	TGTGCCAGCAGCATCAGACTAACCAGCTCCTACGAGCAGTACTTC
TRBV6-1	.	14	medium-sized	TRBJ2-5	CASRRVTLGETQYF	TGTGCCAGCCGACGGGTCACCCTGGGAGAGACCCAGTACTTC
TRBV9	.	14	.	TRBJ1-6	CASRAREGNSPLHF	TGTGCCAGCAGAGCCAGGGAGGGGAATTCACCCCTCCACTTT